Below, 18 T cell receptor beta chains from the same sample are listed, as sequenced in a study of blood T cell repertoires in COVID-19. Assay used: immunoSEQ multiplex PCR; TCRdb lists only in-frame clones, some missing. This sample has approximately 70,000 clones, with approximately 79% found just once. Sequenced: peripheral blood. These receptors were obtained from a woman in her fifties or sixties with acute or convalescent COVID-19.

CDR3 sequence reads: CASSLGAGLPNEQFF. The CDR3 nucleotides read TGTGCCAGCAGCTTAGGTGCAGGCCTCCCCAATGAGCAGTTCTTC. The V call is TRBV11-2, the J call TRBJ2-1; D not resolved. The V end lost 1 base, the J end lost 6 bases, and 13 bases lay between the germline ends. Looked up from germline, CDR1 is SGHAT and CDR2 is FQNNGV. There are 15 residues in the CDR3.

A remark on this clone: The identical CDR3 is also encoded by other nucleotide sequences in the sample. The rearrangement links TRBV6-5 to TRBJ1-1; D is unresolved. CDR1 and CDR2 (germline): MNHEY, SVGAGI. CDR3 length: 14 residues. Trimming left V 0 bases short and J 0 bases short, with 5 bases between. The CDR3 loop is CASSYSDMNTEAFF. As DNA, the CDR3 is TGTGCCAGCAGTTACTCAGACATGAACACTGAAGCTTTCTTT.

CDR3 region: CASSLAGPGAADTQYF. As DNA, the CDR3 is TGTGCCAGCAGCTTAGCGGGGCCAGGGGCGGCAGATACGCAGTATTTT. V and J are TRBV7-6 and TRBJ2-3, with D tentatively TRBD1 (6 bases). Trimming pared 0 bases from V and 4 bases from J, leaving 14 bases between. Looked up from germline, CDR1 is SGHVS and CDR2 is FNYEAQ. The CDR3 runs to 16 residues. The entire variable domain, with the rest obtained from reference TRBV7-6 and TRBJ2-3, is as follows: GAGVSQSPRYKVTKRGQDVALRCDPISGHVSLYWYRQALGQGPEFLTYFNYEAQQDKSGLPNDRFSAERPEGSISTLTIQRTEQRDSAMYRCASSLAGPGAADTQYFGPGTRLTVL.

V usage is TRBV9 and J usage is TRBJ2-5, with D uncertain. CDR1 and CDR2 (germline): SGDLS, YYNGEE. The CDR3 contains 14 residues. V was cut by 3 bases and J by 5 bases, with 14 bases left in between. For the CDR3, the DNA is TGTGCCAGCAGCGCAGAACCGAGGTCCGAGACCCAGTACTTC. This gives the protein CASSAEPRSETQYF.

V is TRBV5-1 and J is TRBJ2-1; 8 bases are a match to TRBD2. The V gene end was trimmed by 4 bases and the J gene end by 6 bases; junction bases not matched to a gene: 12. CDR3 size: 16 residues. Germline V gene lookup returns CDR1 SGHRS and CDR2 YFSETQ. The CDR3 spells CASSRLGLASVNEQFF. The CDR3 nucleotides read TGCGCCAGCAGCCGACTTGGACTAGCCTCGGTCAATGAGCAGTTCTTC.

The sample holds a few counts of this clone. The rearrangement uses TRBV2 and TRBJ2-1; D is uncertain. Germline lookup yields CDR1 SNHLY and CDR2 FYNNEI. The CDR3 loop spans 14 amino acids. Trimming took 8 bases from V and 1 from J, leaving 12 bases between them. The CDR3 here is CASQLQSSYNEQFF. CDR3 bases: TGTGCCAGCCAGTTACAAAGTTCCTACAATGAGCAGTTCTTC.

The chain couples TRBV27 to TRBJ2-2, with 9 bases that match TRBD2. V was pared by 6 bases and J by 5 bases, with 7 bases of the junction left unmatched. This CDR3 region has 15 residues. Germline values: CDR1 MNHEY, CDR2 SMNVEV (reference sequence). CDR3 bases: TGTGCCAGCAGCTATAGCGGGGGAGGAACCGGGGAGCTGTTTTTT. As protein: CASSYSGGGTGELFF.

This sequence joins TRBV4-1 and TRBJ1-2; the match to TRBD1 covers 10 bases. With V trimmed by 4 bases and J by 5 bases, 16 bases remained unmatched. The CDR3 length is 18 residues. The germline V gene has CDR1 MGHRA and CDR2 YSYEKL. CDR3 sequence: CASSPRETGGGFIYGYTF. DNA of the CDR3: TGCGCCAGCAGCCCCCGAGAGACAGGGGGCGGTTTCATTTATGGCTACACCTTC.

This chain connects TRBV2 to TRBJ2-3, with 12 bases identical to TRBD2. V lost 6 bases, J lost 4 bases, and 5 bases stayed unmatched. This CDR3 spans 15 amino acids. The germline V gene has CDR1 SNHLY and CDR2 FYNNEI. CDR3 residues: CASSGLAGTSDTQYF. The CDR3 DNA reads as TGTGCCAGCAGCGGACTAGCGGGAACCTCAGATACGCAGTATTTT.

The chain has TRBV4-2 and TRBJ2-3, with TRBD2 identical over 8 bases. The CDR3 length is 17 residues. After removal of 0 bases from V and 5 bases from J, the junction contained 10 bases not matched to a gene. Looked up from germline, CDR1 is LGHNA and CDR2 is YNFKEQ. The CDR3 nucleotides read TGTGCCAGCAGCCAAGATTGGGCGGGAGGTTCGAAAGATACGCAGTATTTT. It is translated as CASSQDWAGGSKDTQYF.

This chain uses TRBV14 with TRBJ2-1, with D uncertain. The CDR3 loop spans 12 amino acids. CDR1 is SGHDN, CDR2 FVKESK, per germline. V gave up 1 base and J gave up 4 bases, with 2 bases separating them. The CDR3 DNA reads as TGTGCCAGCAGCCAAGCATACAATGAGCAGTTCTTC. This encodes CASSQAYNEQFF.

V and J are TRBV6-1 and TRBJ2-5; TRBD2 matches 8 bases. CDR1 is MNHNS and CDR2 is SASEGT in the germline V gene. Unmatched junction bases numbered 8, after V lost 3 bases and J lost 5 bases. The CDR3 has 15 residues. Written as DNA, the CDR3 is TGTGCCAGCAGTGACGGAGCGGGAGTAGGGGAGACCCAGTACTTC. It translates to CASSDGAGVGETQYF.

The chain couples TRBV2 to TRBJ2-3, with D unresolved. V was clipped by 3 bases and J by 3 bases, with 4 bases between them. Germline V gene data show CDR1 as SNHLY and CDR2 as FYNNEI. The CDR3 length is 12 residues. CDR3 sequence: CASSERTDTQYF. The CDR3 bases are TGTGCCAGCAGTGAGCGAACAGATACGCAGTATTTT.

This chain uses TRBV6-1 with TRBJ1-4; D ambiguous. The germline V gene encodes CDR1 MNHNS and CDR2 SASEGT. Trimming removed 2 bases from V and 4 bases from J, with 17 bases in between. This CDR3 spans 17 amino acids. In nucleotides, the CDR3 is TGTGCCAGCAGTGAACCCCCGGCGACATTGCGTAATGAAAAACTGTTTTTT. Translated: CASSEPPATLRNEKLFF.

V gene TRBV5-4 combines with J gene TRBJ2-1; TRBD2 agrees at 9 bases. V shed 1 base and J 5 bases; nucleotides not matched to a gene: 13. Germline CDR1 and CDR2: SGHNT and YYREEE (reference sequence). The CDR3 is 18 amino acids. CDR3 sequence: CASSLSGFGGGADNEQFF. CDR3 bases: TGTGCCAGCAGCTTGTCTGGATTCGGCGGGGGGGCTGACAATGAGCAGTTCTTC.

V gene TRBV9 combines with J gene TRBJ1-1; perhaps TRBD1 as D (5 bases). The CDR3 covers 15 residues. The germline V and J ends were trimmed by 4 bases and 3 bases, with 16 bases remaining between them. Germline V gene data show CDR1 as SGDLS and CDR2 as YYNGEE. CDR3 in DNA: TGTGCCAGCAGCCACCCCGGGGGAGGGGACACTGAAGCTTTCTTT. As protein: CASSHPGGGDTEAFF.

V and J are TRBV6-4 and TRBJ1-1, with D possibly being TRBD1 (5 bases). Per the germline V gene, CDR1 is MRHNA and CDR2 is SNTAGT. The CDR3 length is 13 residues. V lost 6 bases and J lost 0, with 8 bases in between. The CDR3, as DNA: TGTGCCAGCAGCCGACAGCTGAACACTGAAGCTTTCTTT. This encodes CASSRQLNTEAFF.

CDR3 in amino acids: CASSLVSGVTPYEQYF. For the CDR3, the DNA is TGTGCCAGCAGCTTAGTGTCCGGGGTTACGCCCTACGAGCAGTACTTC. The genes are TRBV11-2 and TRBJ2-7; D is perhaps TRBD2 (5 bases). V lost 1 base and J 2 bases, leaving 15 bases between the germline ends. The CDR3 has 16 amino acids. Germline V lookup: CDR1 SGHAT, CDR2 FQNNGV.